This TCR beta chain was documented in a study of shared clonotypes between healthy human individuals. Study outcomes and limitations: In general, naive subsets displayed greater estimated richness than memory subsets did.

About this clone itself: The antigen is unknown. Other nucleotide sequences in the sample specify the same CDR3.

Trimming cost V 1 base and J 0 bases, with 7 bases left between them. Germline assignment: CDR1 SGHVS and CDR2 FNYEAQ. This CDR3 contains 15 residues. Clones were read by immunoSEQ multiplex PCR, and TCRdb kept only the in-frame ones, dropping some. The data hold approximately 600,000 clones, with approximately 95% observed a single time. CD8 cells regarded as naive lacked CD45RO, were positively chosen for CCR7, and omitted terminally differentiated effector memory CD45RA+ cells. The TCR comes from a woman aged 25 to 39 in good health. The chain carries TRBV7-6 and TRBJ1-5; D is ambiguous. Sequenced sample: naive CD8+ T cells sorted from blood. For the CDR3, the DNA is TGTGCCAGCAGCTTAGGGCCATATAGCAATCAGCCCCAGCATTTT. Its protein is CASSLGPYSNQPQHF.